Sequencing of this T cell receptor beta chain was carried out in a study of CD8 T cells in ankylosing spondylitis. Via MiXCR, TCRdb re-called the 5' RACE reads, giving one row per CDR3 protein. The profile shows under 200,000 distinct CDR3 sequences, 11% of them singletons. Germline loops: CDR1 SGHKS, CDR2 YYEKEE (reference sequence). V was clipped by 2 bases and J by 2 bases, with 17 bases between them. CDR3 length: 16 amino acids. This clonotype was obtained from a male donor with ankylosing spondylitis or in good health (not recorded which). Sequenced: blood, either unsorted or a sorted T cell fraction (not recorded which). J is TRBJ2-7 and V is TRBV5-5; perhaps D is TRBD1 or TRBD2 (5 bases each). In DNA form, the CDR3 reads TGTGCCAGCAGCTTAGCCTCAGGATGGGGACCCTACGAGCAGTACTTC. As protein: CASSLASGWGPYEQYF.